This T cell receptor beta chain comes out of a study of blood T cell repertoires in COVID-19. About the study: Spain, Italy and the United States supplied samples that represented acute and convalescent COVID-19. In each case, the material was cDNA or gDNA derived from T cells, B-cell-depleted T cells, or PBMCs.

Original processing notes: Amplified reference gene primers provided the basis for estimating nucleated cell counts. The repertoire was sequenced with immunoSEQ multiplex PCR; TCRdb's copy has only in-frame clones and lacks some. The V and J calls and clone size are taken from that table; D and trimming were inferred from the DNA. The sample includes about 200,000 clones, around four fifths seen only once; the top ten take 0.95%. The Seattle site enrolled patients during active infection and followed them longitudinally. The germline gives CDR1 LNHDA, CDR2 SQIVND (reference sequence). The CDR3 has 15 residues. The V end lost 6 bases, the J end lost 0 bases, and 12 bases lay between the germline ends.

This chain connects TRBV19 to TRBJ1-5; a possible D gene is TRBD1 (6 bases). The TCR was taken from a man in his fifties or sixties with COVID-19, enrolled during active disease. The material sequenced was peripheral blood. CDR3 sequence reads: CASSETGRSNQPQHF. The CDR3 DNA is TGTGCCAGTAGCGAAACAGGGCGTAGCAATCAGCCCCAGCATTTT.